One sample yielded the 6 T cell receptor beta chains listed below, sequenced in a study of shared T cell receptors in the human thymus. TCRdb's table, derived via immunoSEQ multiplex PCR, lists solely in-frame clones and lacks some. The sample has roughly 560,000 clones, about four fifths seen once; the top ten hold less than 0.015%. The same data also went into a second study, on human thymus T cells.

Sequenced material: thymocytes. Receptors originate from a boy in the first two years of life with a congenital heart defect.

The chain employs TRBV14 and TRBJ1-1, with TRBD1 matching 8 bases. The CDR3 is 16 residues long. CDR1 is SGHDN and CDR2 is FVKESK in the germline V gene. V shed 4 bases and J 3 bases; nucleotides not matched to a gene: 10. The DNA for the CDR3 is TGTGCCAGCAGCCCTGGACAGGGAAGGAGGGACACTGAAGCTTTCTTT. It specifies CASSPGQGRRDTEAFF.

The CDR3 sequence: CASGDRVEEKLFF. The CDR3, as DNA: TGTGCCAGTGGGGACAGGGTGGAGGAAAAACTGTTTTTT. The chain links TRBV19 to TRBJ1-4; TRBD1 matches at 9 bases. Germline V gene sequence: CDR1 LNHDA, CDR2 SQIVND (reference sequence). Unmatched junction bases numbered 6, after V lost 8 bases and J lost 8 bases. The CDR3 totals 13 residues.

In DNA, the CDR3 is TGTGCTAGTGGTTTGGCAACGCCCCGAGGGCCGAGCTCCTACGAGCAGTACTTC. Translated, it gives CASGLATPRGPSSYEQYF. J is TRBJ2-7 and V is TRBV12-5; possibly TRBD2 for D (5 bases). The CDR3 spans 18 residues. Germline V gene sequence: CDR1 LGHNT, CDR2 FRNRAP. V gave up 1 base and J gave up 0 bases, with 19 bases separating them.

The chain is built from TRBV28 and TRBJ2-7; weak D call: TRBD2 (6 bases). This CDR3 is 14 amino acids long. The ends were cut back, 2 bases at V and 3 bases at J, with 11 bases in the middle. Germline V CDR1 and CDR2: MDHEN, SYDVKM. In DNA, the CDR3 is TGTGCCAGCAGTTTAGGGGAGGAGTGCTACGAGCAGTACTTC. Its protein is CASSLGEECYEQYF.

The CDR3 loop is CASSSNQGGMNTEAFF. The DNA of the CDR3 is TGCGCCAGCAGCTCCAACCAAGGGGGTATGAACACTGAAGCTTTCTTT. This sequence joins TRBV5-1 and TRBJ1-1; D perhaps matches TRBD1 (6 bases). The CDR3 consists of 16 residues. From germline, CDR1 is SGHRS and CDR2 YFSETQ. V was pared by 3 bases and J by 0 bases, with 15 bases between.

This clone came up a few times. The CDR3 coding sequence is TGTGCCAGCACCCTACCCAGCGGGAGTAAAGAGTCCTACAATGAGCAGTTCTTC. Translation: CASTLPSGSKESYNEQFF. The gene calls are TRBV28 and TRBJ2-1, with 8 nucleotides matching TRBD2. Germline V lookup: CDR1 MDHEN, CDR2 SYDVKM. The ends lost 7 bases at V and 1 base at J; junction bases unmatched: 15. The CDR3 sequence is 18 residues long. Full variable domain (missing parts from reference TRBV28 and TRBJ2-1): DVKVTQSSRYLVKRTGEKVFLECVQDMDHENMFWYRQDPGLGLRLIYFSYDVKMKEKGDIPEGYSVSREKKERFSLILESASTNQTSMYLCASTLPSGSKESYNEQFFGPGTRLTVL.